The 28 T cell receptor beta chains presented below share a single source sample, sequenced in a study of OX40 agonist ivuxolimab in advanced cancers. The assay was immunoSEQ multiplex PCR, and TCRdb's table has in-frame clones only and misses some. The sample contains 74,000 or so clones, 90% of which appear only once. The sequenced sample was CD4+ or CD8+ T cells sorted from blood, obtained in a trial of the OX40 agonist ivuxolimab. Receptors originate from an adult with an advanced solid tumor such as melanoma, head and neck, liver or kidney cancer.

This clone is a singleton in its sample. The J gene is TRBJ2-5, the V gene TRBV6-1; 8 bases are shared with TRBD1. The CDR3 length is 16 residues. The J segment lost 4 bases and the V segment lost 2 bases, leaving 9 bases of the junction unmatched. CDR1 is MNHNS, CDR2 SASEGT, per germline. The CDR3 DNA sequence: TGTGCCAGCAGTGAAAACACAGGGGGAAGCGGAGAGACCCAGTACTTC. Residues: CASSENTGGSGETQYF.

The DNA for the CDR3 is TGTGCCAGTACCGGGACTAGCGGGATAACCTACAATGAGCAGTTCTTC. Translation gives CASTGTSGITYNEQFF. The chain recombines TRBV19 with TRBJ2-1, with 13 nucleotides matching TRBD2. From germline, CDR1 is LNHDA and CDR2 SQIVND (reference sequence). V was pared by 7 bases and J by 2 bases, with 5 bases of the junction left unmatched. The CDR3 has 16 residues.

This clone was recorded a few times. The CDR3 DNA follows: TGCGCCAGCAGCTACGAGCAGTACTTC. Its protein is CASSYEQYF. The genes are TRBV10-1 and TRBJ2-7, with D hard to call. The CDR3 sequence is 9 residues long. Deletions cut 6 bases from V and 3 bases from J, with 0 bases between. Germline loops: CDR1 WNHNN, CDR2 SYGVQD (reference sequence).

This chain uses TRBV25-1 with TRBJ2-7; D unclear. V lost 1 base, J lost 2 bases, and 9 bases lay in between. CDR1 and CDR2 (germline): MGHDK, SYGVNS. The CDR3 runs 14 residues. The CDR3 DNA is TGTGCCAGCAGTGAATTCGGACGTACCTACGAGCAGTACTTC. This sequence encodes CASSEFGRTYEQYF.

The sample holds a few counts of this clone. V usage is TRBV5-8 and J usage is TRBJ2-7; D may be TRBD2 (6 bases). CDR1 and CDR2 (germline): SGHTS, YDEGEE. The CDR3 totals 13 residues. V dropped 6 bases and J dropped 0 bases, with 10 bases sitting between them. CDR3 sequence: CASMGGFSYEQYF. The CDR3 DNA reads TGTGCCAGCATGGGGGGATTCTCCTACGAGCAGTACTTC.

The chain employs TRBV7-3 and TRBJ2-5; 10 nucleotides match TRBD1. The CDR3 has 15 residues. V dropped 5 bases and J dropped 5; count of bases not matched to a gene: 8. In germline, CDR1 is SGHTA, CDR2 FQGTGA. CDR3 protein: CASSERQGAGETQYF. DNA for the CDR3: TGTGCCAGCAGCGAAAGACAGGGGGCGGGGGAGACCCAGTACTTC.

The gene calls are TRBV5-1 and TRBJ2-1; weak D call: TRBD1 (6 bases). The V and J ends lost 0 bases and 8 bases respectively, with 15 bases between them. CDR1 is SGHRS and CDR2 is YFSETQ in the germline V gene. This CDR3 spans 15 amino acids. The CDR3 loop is CASSLEGRGWDEQFF. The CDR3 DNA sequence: TGCGCCAGCAGCTTGGAGGGCAGGGGATGGGATGAGCAGTTCTTC.

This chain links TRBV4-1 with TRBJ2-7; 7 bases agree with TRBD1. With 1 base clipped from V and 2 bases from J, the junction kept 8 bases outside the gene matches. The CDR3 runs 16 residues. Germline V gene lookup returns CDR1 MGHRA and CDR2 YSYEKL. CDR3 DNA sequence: TGCGCCAGCAGCCAAGCCCCGGGACAGCACACCTACGAGCAGTACTTC. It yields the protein CASSQAPGQHTYEQYF.

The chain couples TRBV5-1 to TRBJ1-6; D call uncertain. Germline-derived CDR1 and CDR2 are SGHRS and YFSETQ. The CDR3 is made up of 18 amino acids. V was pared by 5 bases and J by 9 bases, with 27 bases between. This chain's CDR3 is CASSSAGWAEGGGSPLHF. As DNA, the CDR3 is TGCGCCAGCAGTTCAGCGGGTTGGGCCGAAGGCGGCGGTTCACCCCTCCACTTT.

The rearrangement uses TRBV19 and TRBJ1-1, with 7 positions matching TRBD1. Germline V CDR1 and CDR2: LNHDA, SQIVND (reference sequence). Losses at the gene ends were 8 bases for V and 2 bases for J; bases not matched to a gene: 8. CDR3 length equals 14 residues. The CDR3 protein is CASFETGRNTEAFF. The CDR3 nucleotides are TGTGCCAGTTTCGAGACAGGGCGTAACACTGAAGCTTTCTTT.

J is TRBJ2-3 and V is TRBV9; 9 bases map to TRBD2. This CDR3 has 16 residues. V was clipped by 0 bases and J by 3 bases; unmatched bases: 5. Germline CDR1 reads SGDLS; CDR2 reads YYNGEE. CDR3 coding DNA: TGTGCCAGCAGCGTAGGGGTAGCGGGAGATACAGATACGCAGTATTTT. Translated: CASSVGVAGDTDTQYF. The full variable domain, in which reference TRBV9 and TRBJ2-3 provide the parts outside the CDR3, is DSGVTQTPKHLITATGQRVTLRCSPRSGDLSVYWYQQSLDQGLQFLIQYYNGEERAKGNILERFSAQQFPDLHSELNLSSLELGDSALYFCASSVGVAGDTDTQYFGPGTRLTVL.

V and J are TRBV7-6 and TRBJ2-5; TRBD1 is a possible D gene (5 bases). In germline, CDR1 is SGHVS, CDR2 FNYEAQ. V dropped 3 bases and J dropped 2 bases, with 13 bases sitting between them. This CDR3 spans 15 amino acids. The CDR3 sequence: CASSFPDSPQETQYF. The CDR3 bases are TGTGCCAGCAGCTTCCCAGACAGCCCTCAAGAGACCCAGTACTTC.

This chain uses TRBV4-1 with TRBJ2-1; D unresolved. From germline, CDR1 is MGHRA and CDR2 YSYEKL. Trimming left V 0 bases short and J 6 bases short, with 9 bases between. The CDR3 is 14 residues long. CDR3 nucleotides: TGCGCCAGCAGCCAAGAGGCTAGTATCAATGAGCAGTTCTTC. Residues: CASSQEASINEQFF.

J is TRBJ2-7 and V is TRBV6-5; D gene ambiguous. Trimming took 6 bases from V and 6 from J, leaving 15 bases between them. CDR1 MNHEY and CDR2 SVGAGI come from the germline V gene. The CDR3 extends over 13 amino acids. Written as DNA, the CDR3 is TGTGCCAGCAGCTCGTTTTCCTACAGCGAGCAGTACTTC. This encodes CASSSFSYSEQYF.

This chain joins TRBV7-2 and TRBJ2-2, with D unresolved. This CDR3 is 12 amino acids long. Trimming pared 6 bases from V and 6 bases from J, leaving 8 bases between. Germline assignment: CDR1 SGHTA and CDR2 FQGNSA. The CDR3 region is CASRTLAGELFF. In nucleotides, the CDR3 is TGTGCCAGCAGGACCCTCGCCGGGGAGCTGTTTTTT.

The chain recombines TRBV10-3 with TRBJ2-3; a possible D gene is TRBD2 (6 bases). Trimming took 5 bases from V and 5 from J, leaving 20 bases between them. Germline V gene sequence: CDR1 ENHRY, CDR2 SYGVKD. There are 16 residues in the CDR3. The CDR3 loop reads CAISPQGGLLRDTQYF. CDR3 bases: TGTGCCATCAGTCCTCAGGGAGGATTATTGAGAGATACGCAGTATTTT.

The DNA for the CDR3 is TGCGCCAGCAGCCCTGCTAGGACTAGCGGGGGTCACGAGCAGTACTTC. Translating it yields CASSPARTSGGHEQYF. V and J are TRBV4-1 and TRBJ2-7, with 13 bases identical to TRBD2. Germline CDR1 and CDR2: MGHRA and YSYEKL. This CDR3 is built from 16 residues. V trimming: 4 bases; J trimming: 5 bases; junction bases outside the gene matches: 8.

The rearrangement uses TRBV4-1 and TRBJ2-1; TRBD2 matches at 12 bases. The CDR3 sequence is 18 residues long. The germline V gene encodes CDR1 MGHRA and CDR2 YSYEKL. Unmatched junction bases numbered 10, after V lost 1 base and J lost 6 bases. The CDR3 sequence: CASSQVSLLAGGGNEQFF. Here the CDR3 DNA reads TGCGCCAGCAGCCAAGTCTCCCTACTAGCGGGAGGTGGCAATGAGCAGTTCTTC.

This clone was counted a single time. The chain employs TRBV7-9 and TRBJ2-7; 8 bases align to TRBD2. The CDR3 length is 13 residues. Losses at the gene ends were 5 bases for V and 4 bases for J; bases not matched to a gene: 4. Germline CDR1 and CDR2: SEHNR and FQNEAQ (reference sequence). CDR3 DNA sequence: TGTGCCAGCAGCCAGAGCGGGAGTTACGAGCAGTACTTC. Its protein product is CASSQSGSYEQYF.

DNA for the CDR3: TGTGCCAGCAGTGAAATCGGGACCTCCTACGAGCAGTACTTC. Its protein product is CASSEIGTSYEQYF. The chain combines TRBV2 with TRBJ2-7; D tentatively fits TRBD1 or TRBD2 (5 bases each). Germline V gene lookup returns CDR1 SNHLY and CDR2 FYNNEI. Deletions cut 2 bases from V and 0 bases from J, with 8 bases between. CDR3 length: 14 amino acids.

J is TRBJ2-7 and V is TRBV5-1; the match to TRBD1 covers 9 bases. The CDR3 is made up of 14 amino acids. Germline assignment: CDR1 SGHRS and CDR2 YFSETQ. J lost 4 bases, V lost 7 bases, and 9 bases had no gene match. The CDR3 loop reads CASFTRDRVYEQYF. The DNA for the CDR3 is TGCGCCAGCTTCACCCGGGACAGGGTATACGAGCAGTACTTC.

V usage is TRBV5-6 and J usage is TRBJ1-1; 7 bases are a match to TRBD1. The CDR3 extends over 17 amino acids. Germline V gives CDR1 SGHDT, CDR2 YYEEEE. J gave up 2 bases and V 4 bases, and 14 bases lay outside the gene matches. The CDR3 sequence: CASSPGQAGFANTEAFF. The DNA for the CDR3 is TGTGCCAGCAGCCCTGGACAGGCCGGATTTGCTAACACTGAAGCTTTCTTT. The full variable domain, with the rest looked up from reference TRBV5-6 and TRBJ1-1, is DAGVTQSPTHLIKTRGQQVTLRCSPKSGHDTVSWYQQALGQGPQFIFQYYEEEERQRGNFPDRFSGHQFPNYSSELNVNALLLGDSALYLCASSPGQAGFANTEAFFGQGTRLTVV.

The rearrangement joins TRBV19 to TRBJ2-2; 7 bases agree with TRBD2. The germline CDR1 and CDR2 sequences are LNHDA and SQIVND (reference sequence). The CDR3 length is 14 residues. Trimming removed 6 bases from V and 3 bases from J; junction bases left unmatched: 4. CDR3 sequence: CASRRGRDTGELFF. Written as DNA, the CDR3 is TGTGCCAGTAGGCGGGGGAGAGACACCGGGGAGCTGTTTTTT.

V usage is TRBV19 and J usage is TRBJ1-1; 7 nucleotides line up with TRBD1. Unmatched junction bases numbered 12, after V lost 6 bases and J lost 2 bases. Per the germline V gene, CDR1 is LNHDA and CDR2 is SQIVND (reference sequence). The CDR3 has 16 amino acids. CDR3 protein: CASRHQGVTGNTEAFF. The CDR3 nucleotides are TGTGCCAGTAGGCACCAGGGGGTGACGGGAAACACTGAAGCTTTCTTT.

CDR3 DNA sequence: TGTGCCAGCACCCCGGGGGGACTAGCGGGAGGGCTCTACGAGCAGTACTTC. Protein product: CASTPGGLAGGLYEQYF. The genes are TRBV5-4 and TRBJ2-7; 16 bases are a match to TRBD2. The CDR3 has 17 residues. J gave up 3 bases and V 6 bases, and 9 bases lay outside the gene matches. Looked up from germline, CDR1 is SGHNT and CDR2 is YYREEE (reference sequence).

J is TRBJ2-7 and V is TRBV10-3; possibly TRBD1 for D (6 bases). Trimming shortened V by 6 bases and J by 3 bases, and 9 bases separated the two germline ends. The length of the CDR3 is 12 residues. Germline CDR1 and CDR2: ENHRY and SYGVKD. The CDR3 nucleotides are TGTGCCATCAGCGCCAGGGGCTACGAGCAGTACTTC. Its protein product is CAISARGYEQYF.

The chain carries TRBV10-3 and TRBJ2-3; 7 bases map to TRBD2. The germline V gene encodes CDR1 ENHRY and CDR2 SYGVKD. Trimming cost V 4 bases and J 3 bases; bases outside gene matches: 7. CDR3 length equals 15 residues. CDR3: CAISGTRGATDTQYF. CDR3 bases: TGTGCCATCAGTGGGACTAGGGGCGCGACAGATACGCAGTATTTT.

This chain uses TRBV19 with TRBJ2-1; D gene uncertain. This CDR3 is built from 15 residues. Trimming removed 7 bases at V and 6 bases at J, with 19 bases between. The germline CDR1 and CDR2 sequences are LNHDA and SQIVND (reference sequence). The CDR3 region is CASTATTVLSNEQFF. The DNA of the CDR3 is TGTGCCAGTACCGCCACCACAGTACTTTCCAATGAGCAGTTCTTC.